Described below is a single T cell receptor beta chain sequence and its context. The CDR3 totals 11 residues. V lost 1 base to trimming and J lost 1 base, with 2 bases between them. Per the germline V gene, CDR1 is GTSNPN and CDR2 is SVGIG (reference sequence). This sample is drawn from a study of T cell responses to AZD1222 COVID-19 vaccine. For the study at large: Second-dose timings of about 4 or about 12 weeks were pooled.

The assay was immunoSEQ multiplex PCR, and TCRdb's table has in-frame clones only and misses some. The sample lists about 260,000 clones; over 90% were seen once. This chain uses TRBV30 with TRBJ2-7; the D is unclear. The sample here was peripheral blood, taken on day 0 of AZD1222 vaccination. This clonotype originated in an adult in good health. The CDR3 region is CAWSGSYEQYF. The DNA for the CDR3 is TGTGCCTGGAGTGGGTCCTACGAGCAGTACTTC.